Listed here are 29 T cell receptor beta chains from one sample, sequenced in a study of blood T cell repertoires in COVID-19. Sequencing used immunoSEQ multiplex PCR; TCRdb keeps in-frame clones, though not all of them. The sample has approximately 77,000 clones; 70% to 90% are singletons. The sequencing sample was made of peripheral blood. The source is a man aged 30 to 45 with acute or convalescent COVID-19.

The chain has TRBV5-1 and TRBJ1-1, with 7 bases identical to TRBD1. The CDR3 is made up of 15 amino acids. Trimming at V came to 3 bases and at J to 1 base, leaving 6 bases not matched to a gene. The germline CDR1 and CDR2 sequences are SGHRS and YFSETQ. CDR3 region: CASSSLGTANTEAFF. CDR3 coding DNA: TGCGCCAGCAGCTCCTTAGGGACAGCGAACACTGAAGCTTTCTTT.

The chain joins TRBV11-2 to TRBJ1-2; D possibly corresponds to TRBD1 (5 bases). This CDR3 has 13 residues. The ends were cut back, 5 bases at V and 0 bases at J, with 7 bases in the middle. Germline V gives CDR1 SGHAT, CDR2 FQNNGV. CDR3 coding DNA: TGTGCCAGCAGCCCGGACACTAACTATGGCTACACCTTC. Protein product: CASSPDTNYGYTF.

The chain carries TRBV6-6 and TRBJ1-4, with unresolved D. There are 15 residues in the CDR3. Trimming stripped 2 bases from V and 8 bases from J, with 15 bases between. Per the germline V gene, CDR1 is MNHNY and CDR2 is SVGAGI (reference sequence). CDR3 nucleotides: TGTGCCAGCAGTTACCGGACTGTAATAGGGGAAAAACTGTTTTTT. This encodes CASSYRTVIGEKLFF.

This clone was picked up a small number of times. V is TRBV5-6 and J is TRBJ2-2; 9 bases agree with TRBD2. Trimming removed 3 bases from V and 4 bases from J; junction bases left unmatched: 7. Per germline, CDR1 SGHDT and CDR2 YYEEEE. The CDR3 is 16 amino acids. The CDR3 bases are TGTGCCAGCAGCTCGGATAGCGGGAGACTCACCGGGGAGCTGTTTTTT. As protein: CASSSDSGRLTGELFF.

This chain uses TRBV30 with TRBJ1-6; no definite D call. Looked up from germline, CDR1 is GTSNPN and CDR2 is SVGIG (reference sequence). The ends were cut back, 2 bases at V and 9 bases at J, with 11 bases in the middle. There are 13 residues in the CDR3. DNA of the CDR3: TGTGCCTGGAGTCCACCACTAATTTCACCCCTCCACTTT. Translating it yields CAWSPPLISPLHF.

In DNA form, the CDR3 reads TGTGCCAGCAGTAAGAACCTACAGGGGGGCTATGGCTACACCTTC. It yields the protein CASSKNLQGGYGYTF. The rearrangement joins TRBV6-5 to TRBJ1-2, with TRBD1 matching 8 bases. Germline CDR1 and CDR2: MNHEY and SVGAGI. CDR3 size: 15 residues. V shed 5 bases, J shed 4 bases, and the junction held 9 bases outside the gene matches.

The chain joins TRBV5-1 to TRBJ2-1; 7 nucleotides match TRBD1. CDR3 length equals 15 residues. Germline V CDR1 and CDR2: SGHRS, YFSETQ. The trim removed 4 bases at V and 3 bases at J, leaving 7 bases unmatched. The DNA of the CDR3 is TGCGCCAGCAGCCGATCCCGGGACAGCTACAATGAGCAGTTCTTC. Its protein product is CASSRSRDSYNEQFF.

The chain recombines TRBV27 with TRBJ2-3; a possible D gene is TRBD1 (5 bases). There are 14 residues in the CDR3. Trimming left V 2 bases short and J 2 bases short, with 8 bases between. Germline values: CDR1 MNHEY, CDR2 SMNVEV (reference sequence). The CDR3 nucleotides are TGTGCCAGCAGTTTAGACAGCTCCACAGATACGCAGTATTTT. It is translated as CASSLDSSTDTQYF.

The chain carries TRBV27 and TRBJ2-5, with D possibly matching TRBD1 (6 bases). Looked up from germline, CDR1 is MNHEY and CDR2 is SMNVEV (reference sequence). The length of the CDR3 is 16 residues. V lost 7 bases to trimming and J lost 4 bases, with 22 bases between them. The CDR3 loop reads CASKSRETSRGETQYF. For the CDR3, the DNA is TGTGCCAGCAAATCCAGGGAAACATCCAGGGGAGAGACCCAGTACTTC.

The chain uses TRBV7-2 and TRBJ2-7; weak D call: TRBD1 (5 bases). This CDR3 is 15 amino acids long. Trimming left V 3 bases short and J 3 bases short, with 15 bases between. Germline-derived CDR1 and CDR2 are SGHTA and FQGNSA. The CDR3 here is CASSLFGQGSYEQYF. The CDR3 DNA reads TGTGCCAGCAGCTTGTTCGGTCAGGGAAGCTACGAGCAGTACTTC.

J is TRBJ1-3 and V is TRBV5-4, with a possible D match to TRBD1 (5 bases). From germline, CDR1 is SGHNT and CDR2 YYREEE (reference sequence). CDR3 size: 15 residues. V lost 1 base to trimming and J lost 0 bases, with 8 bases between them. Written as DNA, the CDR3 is TGTGCCAGCAGCTTGACAGGCTTCTCTGGAAACACCATATATTTT. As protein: CASSLTGFSGNTIYF.

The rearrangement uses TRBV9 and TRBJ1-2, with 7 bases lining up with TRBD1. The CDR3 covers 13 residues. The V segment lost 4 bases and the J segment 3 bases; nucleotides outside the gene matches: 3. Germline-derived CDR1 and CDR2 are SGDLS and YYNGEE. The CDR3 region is CASSPDRYYGYTF. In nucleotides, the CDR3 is TGTGCCAGCAGCCCGGACAGGTACTATGGCTACACCTTC.

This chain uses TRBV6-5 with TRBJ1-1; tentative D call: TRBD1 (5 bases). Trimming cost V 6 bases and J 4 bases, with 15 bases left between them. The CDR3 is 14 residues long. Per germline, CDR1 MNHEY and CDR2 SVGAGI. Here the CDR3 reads CASSPSHRSTEAFF. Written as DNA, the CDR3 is TGTGCCAGCAGCCCCTCGCACAGGTCCACTGAAGCTTTCTTT.

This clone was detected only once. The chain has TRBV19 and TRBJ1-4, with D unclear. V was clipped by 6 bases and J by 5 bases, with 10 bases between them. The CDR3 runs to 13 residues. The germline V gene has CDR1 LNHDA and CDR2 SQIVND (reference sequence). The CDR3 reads CASRRSANEKLFF. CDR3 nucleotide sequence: TGTGCCAGTAGGAGGAGCGCCAATGAAAAACTGTTTTTT.

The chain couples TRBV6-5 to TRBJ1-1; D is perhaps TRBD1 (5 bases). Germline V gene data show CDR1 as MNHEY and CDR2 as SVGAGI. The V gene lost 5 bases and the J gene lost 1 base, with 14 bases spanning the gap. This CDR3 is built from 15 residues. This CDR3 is CASSLRVMENTEAFF. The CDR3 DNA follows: TGTGCCAGCAGTCTCAGGGTTATGGAGAACACTGAAGCTTTCTTT.

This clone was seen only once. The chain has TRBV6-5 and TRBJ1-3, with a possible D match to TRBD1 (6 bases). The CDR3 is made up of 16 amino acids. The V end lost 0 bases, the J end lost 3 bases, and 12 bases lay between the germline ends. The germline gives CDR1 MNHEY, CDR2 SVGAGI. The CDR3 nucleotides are TGTGCCAGCAGTTACTCGTCGGGGGGGCTTGGAAACACCATATATTTT. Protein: CASSYSSGGLGNTIYF.

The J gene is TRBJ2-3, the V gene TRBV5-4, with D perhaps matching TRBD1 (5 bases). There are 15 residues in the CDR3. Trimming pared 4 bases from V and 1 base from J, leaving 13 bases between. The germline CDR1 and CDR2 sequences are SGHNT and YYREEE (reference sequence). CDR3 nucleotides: TGTGCCAGCAGCCCTCAGGGCCCTGGCACAGATACGCAGTATTTT. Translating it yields CASSPQGPGTDTQYF.

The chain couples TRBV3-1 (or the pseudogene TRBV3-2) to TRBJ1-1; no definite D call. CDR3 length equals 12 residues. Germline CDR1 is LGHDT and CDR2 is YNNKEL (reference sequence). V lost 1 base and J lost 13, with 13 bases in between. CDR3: CASSQGAGIGFF. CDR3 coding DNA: TGTGCCAGCAGCCAAGGTGCGGGAATAGGTTTCTTT.

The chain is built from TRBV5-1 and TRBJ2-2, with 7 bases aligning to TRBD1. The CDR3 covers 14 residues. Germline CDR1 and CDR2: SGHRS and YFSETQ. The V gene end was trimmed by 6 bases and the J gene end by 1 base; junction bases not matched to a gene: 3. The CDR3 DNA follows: TGCGCCAGCACCGGGACAGTGAACACCGGGGAGCTGTTTTTT. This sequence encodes CASTGTVNTGELFF.

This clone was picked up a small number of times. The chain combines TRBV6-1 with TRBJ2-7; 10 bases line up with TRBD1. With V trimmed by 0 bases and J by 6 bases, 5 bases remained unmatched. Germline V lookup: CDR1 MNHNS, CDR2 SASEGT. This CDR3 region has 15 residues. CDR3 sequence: CASSEAGQGVTEQYV. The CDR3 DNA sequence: TGTGCCAGCAGTGAAGCAGGACAGGGGGTAACCGAGCAGTACGTC.

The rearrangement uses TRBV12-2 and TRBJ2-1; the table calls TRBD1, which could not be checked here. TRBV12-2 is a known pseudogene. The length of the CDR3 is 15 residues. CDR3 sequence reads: CASRPGDRVYNEQFF. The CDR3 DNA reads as TGTGCAAGTCGCCCAGGGGACAGGGTCTACAATGAGCAGTTCTTC.

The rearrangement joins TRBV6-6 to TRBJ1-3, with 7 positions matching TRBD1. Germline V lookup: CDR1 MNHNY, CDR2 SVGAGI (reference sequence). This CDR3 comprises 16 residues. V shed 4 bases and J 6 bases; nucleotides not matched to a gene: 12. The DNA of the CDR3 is TGTGCCAGCAGTTCAGGGGGGCAGAACTCGGCAAACACCATATATTTT. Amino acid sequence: CASSSGGQNSANTIYF.

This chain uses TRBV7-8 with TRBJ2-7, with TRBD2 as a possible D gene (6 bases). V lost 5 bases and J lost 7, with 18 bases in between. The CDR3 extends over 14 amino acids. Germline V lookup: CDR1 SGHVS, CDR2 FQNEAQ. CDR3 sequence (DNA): TGTGCCAGCAGCGCCGACCCTTTCGCGGGGGAGCAGTACGTC. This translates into CASSADPFAGEQYV.

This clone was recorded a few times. CDR3 in DNA: TGTGCCAGCAGATCGTTAGGGGCCAGGGTAGGGGCTGGGGCCAACGTCCTGACTTTC. This encodes CASRSLGARVGAGANVLTF. V is TRBV7-9 and J is TRBJ2-6, with a weak D call TRBD1 (5 bases). The CDR3 is 19 residues long. Germline CDR1 reads SEHNR; CDR2 reads FQNEAQ (reference sequence). Trimming stripped 6 bases from V and 2 bases from J, with 23 bases between.

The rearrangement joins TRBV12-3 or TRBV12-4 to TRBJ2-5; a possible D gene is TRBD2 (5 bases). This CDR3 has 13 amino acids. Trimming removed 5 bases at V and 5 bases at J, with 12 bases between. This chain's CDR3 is CASSLDTGETQYF. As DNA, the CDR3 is TGTGCCAGCAGTCTTGACACGGGGGAGACCCAGTACTTC.

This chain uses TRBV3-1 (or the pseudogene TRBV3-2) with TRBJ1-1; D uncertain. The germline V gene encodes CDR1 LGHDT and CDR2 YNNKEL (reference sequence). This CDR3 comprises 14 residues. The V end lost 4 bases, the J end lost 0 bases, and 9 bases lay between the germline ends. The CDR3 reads CASSPKTLNTEAFF. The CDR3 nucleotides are TGTGCCAGCAGCCCCAAGACTCTGAACACTGAAGCTTTCTTT.

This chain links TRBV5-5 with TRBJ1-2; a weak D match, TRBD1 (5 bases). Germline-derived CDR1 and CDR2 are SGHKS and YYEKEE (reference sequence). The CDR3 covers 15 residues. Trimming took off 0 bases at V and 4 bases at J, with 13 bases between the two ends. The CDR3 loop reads CASSLAVAGFYGYTF. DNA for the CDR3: TGTGCCAGCAGCTTGGCGGTCGCAGGGTTCTATGGCTACACCTTC. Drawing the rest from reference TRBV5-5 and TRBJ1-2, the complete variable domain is DAGVTQSPTHLIKTRGQQVTLRCSPISGHKSVSWYQQVLGQGPQFIFQYYEKEERGRGNFPDRFSARQFPNYSSELNVNALLLGDSALYLCASSLAVAGFYGYTFGSGTRLTVV.

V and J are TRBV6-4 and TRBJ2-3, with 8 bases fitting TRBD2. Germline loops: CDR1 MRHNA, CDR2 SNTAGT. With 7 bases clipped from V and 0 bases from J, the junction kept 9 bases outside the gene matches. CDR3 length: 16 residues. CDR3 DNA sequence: TGTGCCAGCAACAGCGGGGGAGATTTGAGCACAGATACGCAGTATTTT. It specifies CASNSGGDLSTDTQYF.

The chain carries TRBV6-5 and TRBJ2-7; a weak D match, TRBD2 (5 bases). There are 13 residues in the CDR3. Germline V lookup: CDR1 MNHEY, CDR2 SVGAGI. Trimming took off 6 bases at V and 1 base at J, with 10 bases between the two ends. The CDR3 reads CASRGGGSYEQYV. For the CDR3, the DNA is TGTGCCAGCAGGGGTGGAGGTTCCTACGAGCAGTACGTC.